These 6 T cell receptor beta chains came from one sample sequenced in a study of regulatory T cells in long-lasting Graves disease. Arm-PCR of CDR3 regions and iRepertoire HTBI primers were the basis on which TCR beta libraries were built. Each CDR3 protein is one row after TCRdb ran MiXCR on the multiplex PCR reads. This table has hundreds of thousands of distinct CDR3 sequences, around 20% appearing once. Stated time point: persistent/refractory GD, antithyroid drugs over 5 years with positive TRAb. RNA extracted from PBMCs served as the sequencing template. This sample comprised peripheral blood mononuclear cells (PBMCs), obtained when the disease was refractory, from a patient treated with antithyroid drugs. All receptors derive from a female donor with Graves disease.

This clonotype came up many times. The chain couples TRBV7-8 to TRBJ2-7, with D possibly being TRBD1 (7 bases). The length of the CDR3 is 15 residues. Trimming removed 5 bases at V and 2 bases at J, with 16 bases between. Germline CDR1 SGHVS, CDR2 FQNEAQ. In nucleotides, the CDR3 is TGTGCCAGCAGCCAGGGGCGGGACAGAGCCTACGAGCAGTACTTC. This gives the protein CASSQGRDRAYEQYF.

This clonotype appeared a single time. The chain employs TRBV29-1 and TRBJ2-3; TRBD2 aligns across 7 bases. The germline V gene has CDR1 SQVTM and CDR2 ANQGSEA. The CDR3 consists of 14 residues. V gave up 6 bases and J gave up 1 base; unmatched junction bases: 7. CDR3 in amino acids: CSVNGLEGTDTQYF. CDR3 DNA: TGCAGCGTGAATGGACTAGAGGGCACAGATACGCAGTATTTT.

This clonotype appeared many times. This sequence joins TRBV11-2 and TRBJ1-1, with D maybe TRBD1 (5 bases). Per germline, CDR1 SGHAT and CDR2 FQNNGV. V was trimmed by 8 bases and J by 1 base, leaving 20 bases between them. CDR3 length: 16 amino acids. CDR3 protein: CASEGHFMGPNTEAFF. Here the CDR3 DNA reads TGTGCCAGCGAGGGGCACTTCATGGGACCGAACACTGAAGCTTTCTTT. Full variable domain (missing parts from reference TRBV11-2 and TRBJ1-1): EAGVAQSPRYKIIEKRQSVAFWCNPISGHATLYWYQQILGQGPKLLIQFQNNGVVDDSQLPKDRFSAERLKGVDSTLKIQPAKLEDSAVYLCASEGHFMGPNTEAFFGQGTRLTVV.

The rearrangement joins TRBV6-5 to TRBJ2-7; TRBD1 might be the D (6 bases). CDR3 length equals 14 residues. CDR1 is MNHEY and CDR2 is SVGAGI in the germline V gene. Trimming left V 0 bases short and J 3 bases short, with 9 bases between. Here the CDR3 DNA reads TGTGCCAGCAGTTACTCGAGGGACAACTACGAGCAGTACTTC. Translation gives CASSYSRDNYEQYF.

The sample holds many counts of this clonotype. The rearrangement uses TRBV2 and TRBJ2-5, with 10 bases fitting TRBD2. Per the germline V gene, CDR1 is SNHLY and CDR2 is FYNNEI. The CDR3 sequence is 14 residues long. With 4 bases clipped from V and 3 bases from J, the junction kept 2 bases outside the gene matches. This CDR3 is CASSVTSGKETQYF. CDR3 in DNA: TGTGCCAGCAGTGTAACTAGCGGGAAAGAGACCCAGTACTTC.

This clonotype was observed many times. The V call is TRBV28, the J call TRBJ2-5; 7 bases are shared with TRBD1. With V trimmed by 3 bases and J by 2 bases, 12 bases remained unmatched. The germline gives CDR1 MDHEN, CDR2 SYDVKM. The CDR3 spans 17 residues. CDR3 sequence reads: CASSLLSGTDIQETQYF. The CDR3 DNA is TGTGCCAGCAGTTTGCTGTCAGGGACAGACATACAAGAGACCCAGTACTTC.